The sequence of this TCR beta chain was determined in a study of blood T cell repertoires in COVID-19. Worth noting for this clone: Other DNA sequences in this sample translate to the same CDR3.

Produced via immunoSEQ multiplex PCR; TCRdb's table is partial and in-frame only. The sample includes roughly 190,000 clones, around 90% seen only once; the top ten take 0.53%. Germline lookup yields CDR1 SGHDT and CDR2 YYEEEE. The length of the CDR3 is 13 residues. The germline V and J ends were trimmed by 1 base and 8 bases, with 12 bases remaining between them. The sample was peripheral blood. The receptor comes from a man aged 50 or older with acute or convalescent COVID-19. The genes are TRBV5-6 and TRBJ1-2; the D gene is possibly TRBD1 (5 bases). The CDR3 is CASSLRQGDGYTF. CDR3 in DNA: TGTGCCAGCAGCTTGAGGCAGGGCGACGGCTACACCTTC.